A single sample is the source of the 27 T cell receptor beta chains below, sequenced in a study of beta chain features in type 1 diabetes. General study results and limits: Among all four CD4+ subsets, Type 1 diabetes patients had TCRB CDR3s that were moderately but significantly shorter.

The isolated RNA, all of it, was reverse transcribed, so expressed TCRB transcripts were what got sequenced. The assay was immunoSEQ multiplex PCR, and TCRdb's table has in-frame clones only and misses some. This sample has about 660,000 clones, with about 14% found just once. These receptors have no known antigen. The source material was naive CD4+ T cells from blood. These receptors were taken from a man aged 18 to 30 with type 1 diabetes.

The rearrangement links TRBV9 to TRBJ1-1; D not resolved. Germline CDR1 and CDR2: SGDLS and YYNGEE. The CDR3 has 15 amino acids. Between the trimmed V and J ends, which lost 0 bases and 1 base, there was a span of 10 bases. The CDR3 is CASSVEGWENTEAFF. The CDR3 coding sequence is TGTGCCAGCAGCGTAGAAGGGTGGGAGAACACTGAAGCTTTCTTT.

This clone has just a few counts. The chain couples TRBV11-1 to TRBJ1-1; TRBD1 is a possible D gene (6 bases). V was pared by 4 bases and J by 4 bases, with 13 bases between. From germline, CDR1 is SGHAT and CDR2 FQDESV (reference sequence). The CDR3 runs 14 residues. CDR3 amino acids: CASSSRTEATEAFF. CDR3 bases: TGTGCCAGCAGCTCCCGGACAGAGGCCACTGAAGCTTTCTTT.

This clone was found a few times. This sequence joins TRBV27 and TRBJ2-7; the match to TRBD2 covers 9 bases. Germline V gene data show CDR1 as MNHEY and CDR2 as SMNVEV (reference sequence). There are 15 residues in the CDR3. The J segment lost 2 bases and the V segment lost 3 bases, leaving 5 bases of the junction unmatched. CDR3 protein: CASSFMGLAAYEQYF. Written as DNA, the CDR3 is TGTGCCAGCAGTTTTATGGGACTAGCTGCCTACGAGCAGTACTTC.

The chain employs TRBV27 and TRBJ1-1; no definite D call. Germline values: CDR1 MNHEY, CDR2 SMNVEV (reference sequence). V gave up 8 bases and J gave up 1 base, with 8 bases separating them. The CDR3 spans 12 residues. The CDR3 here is CASFRTNTEAFF. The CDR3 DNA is TGTGCCAGCTTTCGGACGAACACTGAAGCTTTCTTT.

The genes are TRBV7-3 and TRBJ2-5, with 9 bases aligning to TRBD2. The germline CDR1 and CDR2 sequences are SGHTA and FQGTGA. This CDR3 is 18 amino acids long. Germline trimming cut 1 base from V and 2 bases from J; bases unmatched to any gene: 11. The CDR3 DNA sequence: TGTGCCAGCAGCTTAAAGCCTAGCGGGGATAACGCACAAGAGACCCAGTACTTC. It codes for CASSLKPSGDNAQETQYF.

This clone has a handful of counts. CDR3 amino acids: CASSPPGGGNQPQHF. The CDR3 DNA reads as TGTGCCAGCAGCCCCCCCGGAGGAGGCAATCAGCCCCAGCATTTT. The chain recombines TRBV7-2 with TRBJ1-5; D is undetermined. V dropped 5 bases and J dropped 2 bases, with 13 bases sitting between them. CDR3 length: 15 amino acids. The germline gives CDR1 SGHTA, CDR2 FQGNSA. Complete variable domain (other parts from reference TRBV7-2 and TRBJ1-5): GAGVSQSPSNKVTEKGKDVELRCDPISGHTALYWYRQSLGQGLEFLIYFQGNSAPDKSGLPSDRFSAERTGGSVSTLTIQRTQQEDSAVYLCASSPPGGGNQPQHFGDGTRLSIL.

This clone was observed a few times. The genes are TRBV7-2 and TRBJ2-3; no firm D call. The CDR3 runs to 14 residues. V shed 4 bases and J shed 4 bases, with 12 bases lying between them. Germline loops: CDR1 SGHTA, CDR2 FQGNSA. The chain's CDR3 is CASSSPTGADTQYF. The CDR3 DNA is TGTGCCAGCAGCTCCCCGACGGGCGCAGATACGCAGTATTTT. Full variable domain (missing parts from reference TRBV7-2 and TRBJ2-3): GAGVSQSPSNKVTEKGKDVELRCDPISGHTALYWYRQSLGQGLEFLIYFQGNSAPDKSGLPSDRFSAERTGGSVSTLTIQRTQQEDSAVYLCASSSPTGADTQYFGPGTRLTVL.

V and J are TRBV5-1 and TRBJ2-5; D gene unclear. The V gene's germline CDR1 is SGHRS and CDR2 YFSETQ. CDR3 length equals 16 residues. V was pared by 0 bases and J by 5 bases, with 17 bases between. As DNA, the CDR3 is TGCGCCAGCAGCTTGGGGGTCGGCCGTCCCCGCGAGACCCAGTACTTC. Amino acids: CASSLGVGRPRETQYF.

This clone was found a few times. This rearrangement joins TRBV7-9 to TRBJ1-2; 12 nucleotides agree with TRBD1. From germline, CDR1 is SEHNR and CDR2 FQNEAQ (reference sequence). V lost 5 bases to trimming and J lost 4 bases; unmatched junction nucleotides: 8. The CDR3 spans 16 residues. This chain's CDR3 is CASSPRDRGLGYGYTF. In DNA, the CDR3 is TGTGCCAGCAGCCCCCGGGACAGGGGGCTTGGCTATGGCTACACCTTC.

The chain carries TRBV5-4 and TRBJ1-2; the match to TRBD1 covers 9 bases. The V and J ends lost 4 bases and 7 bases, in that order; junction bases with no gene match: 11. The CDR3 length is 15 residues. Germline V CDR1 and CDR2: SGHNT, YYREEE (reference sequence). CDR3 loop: CASSPLPGTGFGYTF. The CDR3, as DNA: TGTGCCAGCAGCCCACTACCGGGGACAGGGTTTGGCTACACCTTC.

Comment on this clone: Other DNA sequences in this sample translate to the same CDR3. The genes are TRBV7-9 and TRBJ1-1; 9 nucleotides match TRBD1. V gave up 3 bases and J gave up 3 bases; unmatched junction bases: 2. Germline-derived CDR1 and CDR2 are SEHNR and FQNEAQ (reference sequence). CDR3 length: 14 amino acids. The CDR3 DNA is TGTGCCAGCAGCTTGGGACAGGGTGACACTGAAGCTTTCTTT. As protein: CASSLGQGDTEAFF.

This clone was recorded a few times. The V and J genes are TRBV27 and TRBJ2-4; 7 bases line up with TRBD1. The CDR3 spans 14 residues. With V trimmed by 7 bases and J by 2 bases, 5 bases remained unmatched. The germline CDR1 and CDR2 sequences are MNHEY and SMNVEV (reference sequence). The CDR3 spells CASTPGGSKNIQYF. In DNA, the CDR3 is TGTGCCAGCACCCCAGGGGGATCCAAAAACATTCAGTACTTC.

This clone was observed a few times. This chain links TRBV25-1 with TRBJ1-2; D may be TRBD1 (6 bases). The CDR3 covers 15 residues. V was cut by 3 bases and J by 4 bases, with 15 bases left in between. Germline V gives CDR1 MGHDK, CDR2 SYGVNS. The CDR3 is CASSDTPTGSYGYTF. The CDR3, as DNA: TGTGCCAGCAGTGATACTCCTACAGGGTCCTATGGCTACACCTTC.

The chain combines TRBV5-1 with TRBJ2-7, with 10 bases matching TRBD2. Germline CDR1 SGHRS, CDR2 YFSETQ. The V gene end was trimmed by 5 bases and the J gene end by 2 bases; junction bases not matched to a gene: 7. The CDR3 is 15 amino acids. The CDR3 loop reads CASREGTSVTYEQYF. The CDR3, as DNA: TGCGCCAGCAGAGAAGGGACTAGCGTTACCTACGAGCAGTACTTC.

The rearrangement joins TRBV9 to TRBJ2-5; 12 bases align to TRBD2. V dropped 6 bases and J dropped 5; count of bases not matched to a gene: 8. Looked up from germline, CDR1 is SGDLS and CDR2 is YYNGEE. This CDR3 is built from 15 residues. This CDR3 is CASTPGTSGLETQYF. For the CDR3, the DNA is TGTGCCAGCACCCCCGGGACTAGCGGGTTGGAGACCCAGTACTTC.

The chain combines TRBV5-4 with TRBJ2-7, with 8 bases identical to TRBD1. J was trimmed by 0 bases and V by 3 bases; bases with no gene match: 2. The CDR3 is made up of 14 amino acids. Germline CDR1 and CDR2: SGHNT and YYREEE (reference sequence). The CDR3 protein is CASSSGQASYEQYF. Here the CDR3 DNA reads TGTGCCAGCAGCTCGGGACAGGCCTCCTACGAGCAGTACTTC.

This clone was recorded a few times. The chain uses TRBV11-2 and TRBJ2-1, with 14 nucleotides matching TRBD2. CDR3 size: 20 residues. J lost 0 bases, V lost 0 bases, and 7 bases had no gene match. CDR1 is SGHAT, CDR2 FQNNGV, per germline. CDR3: CASSLDKTSGRVSSYNEQFF. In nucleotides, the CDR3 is TGTGCCAGCAGCTTAGATAAGACTAGCGGGAGGGTGAGCTCCTACAATGAGCAGTTCTTC.

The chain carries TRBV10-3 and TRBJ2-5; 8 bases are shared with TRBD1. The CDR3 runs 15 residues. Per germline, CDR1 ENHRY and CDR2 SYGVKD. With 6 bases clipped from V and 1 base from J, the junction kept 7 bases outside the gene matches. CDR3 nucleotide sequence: TGTGCCATCAGACCAGACAGGGGCCCCCAAGAGACCCAGTACTTC. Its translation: CAIRPDRGPQETQYF.

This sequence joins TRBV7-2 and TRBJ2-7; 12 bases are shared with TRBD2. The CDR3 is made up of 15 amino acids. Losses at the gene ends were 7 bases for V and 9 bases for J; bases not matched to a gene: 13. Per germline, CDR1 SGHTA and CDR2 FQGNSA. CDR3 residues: CASTTSGRPPVMQYF. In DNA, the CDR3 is TGTGCCAGCACCACTAGCGGGAGGCCTCCCGTAATGCAGTACTTC.

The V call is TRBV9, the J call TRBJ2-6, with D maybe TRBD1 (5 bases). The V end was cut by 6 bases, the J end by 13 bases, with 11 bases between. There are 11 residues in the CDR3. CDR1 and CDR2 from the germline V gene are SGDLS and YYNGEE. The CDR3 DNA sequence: TGTGCCAGCACCACAGGTGGAGTCCTGACTTTC. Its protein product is CASTTGGVLTF.

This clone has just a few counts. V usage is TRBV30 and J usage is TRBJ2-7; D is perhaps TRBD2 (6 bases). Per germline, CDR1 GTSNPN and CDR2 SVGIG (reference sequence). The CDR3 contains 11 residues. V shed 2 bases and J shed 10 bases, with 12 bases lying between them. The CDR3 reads CAWSKGTYQYF. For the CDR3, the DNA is TGTGCCTGGAGTAAAGGGACTTATCAGTACTTC.

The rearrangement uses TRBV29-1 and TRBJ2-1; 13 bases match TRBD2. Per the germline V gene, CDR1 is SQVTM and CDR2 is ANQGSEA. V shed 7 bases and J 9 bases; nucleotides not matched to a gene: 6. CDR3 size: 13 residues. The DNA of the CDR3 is TGCAGCGGGGGGACTAGCGGGACCGGTGAGCAGTTCTTC. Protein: CSGGTSGTGEQFF.

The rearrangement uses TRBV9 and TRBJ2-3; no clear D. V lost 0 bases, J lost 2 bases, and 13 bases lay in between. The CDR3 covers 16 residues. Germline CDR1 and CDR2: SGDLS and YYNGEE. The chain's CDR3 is CASSVGASPYTDTQYF. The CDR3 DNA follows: TGTGCCAGCAGCGTAGGAGCGAGCCCCTACACAGATACGCAGTATTTT.

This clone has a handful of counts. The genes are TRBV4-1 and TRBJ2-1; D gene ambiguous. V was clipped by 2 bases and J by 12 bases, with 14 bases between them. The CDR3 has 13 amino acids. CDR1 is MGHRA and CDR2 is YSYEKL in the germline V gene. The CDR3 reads CASSQNAPGGQFF. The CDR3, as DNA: TGCGCCAGCAGCCAAAACGCCCCTGGCGGGCAGTTCTTC.

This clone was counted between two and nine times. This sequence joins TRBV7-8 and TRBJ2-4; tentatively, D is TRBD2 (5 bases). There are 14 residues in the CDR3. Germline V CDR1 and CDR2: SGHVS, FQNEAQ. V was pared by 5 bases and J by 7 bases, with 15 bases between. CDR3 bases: TGTGCCAGCAGCCCCCTGAGGGCACGGAACATTCAGTACTTC. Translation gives CASSPLRARNIQYF.

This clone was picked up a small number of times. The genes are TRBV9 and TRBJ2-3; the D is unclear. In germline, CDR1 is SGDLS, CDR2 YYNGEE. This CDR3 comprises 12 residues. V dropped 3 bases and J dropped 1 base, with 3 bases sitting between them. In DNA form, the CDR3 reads TGTGCCAGCAGCGGGGGCACAGATACGCAGTATTTT. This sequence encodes CASSGGTDTQYF. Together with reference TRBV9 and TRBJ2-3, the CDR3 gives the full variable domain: DSGVTQTPKHLITATGQRVTLRCSPRSGDLSVYWYQQSLDQGLQFLIQYYNGEERAKGNILERFSAQQFPDLHSELNLSSLELGDSALYFCASSGGTDTQYFGPGTRLTVL.

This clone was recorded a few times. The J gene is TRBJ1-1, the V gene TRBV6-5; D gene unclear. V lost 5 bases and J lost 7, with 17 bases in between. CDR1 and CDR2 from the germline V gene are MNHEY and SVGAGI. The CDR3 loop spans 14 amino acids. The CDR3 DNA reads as TGTGCCAGCAGTACCGATTGGGGAAGCGGTGAAGCTTTCTTT. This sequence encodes CASSTDWGSGEAFF.